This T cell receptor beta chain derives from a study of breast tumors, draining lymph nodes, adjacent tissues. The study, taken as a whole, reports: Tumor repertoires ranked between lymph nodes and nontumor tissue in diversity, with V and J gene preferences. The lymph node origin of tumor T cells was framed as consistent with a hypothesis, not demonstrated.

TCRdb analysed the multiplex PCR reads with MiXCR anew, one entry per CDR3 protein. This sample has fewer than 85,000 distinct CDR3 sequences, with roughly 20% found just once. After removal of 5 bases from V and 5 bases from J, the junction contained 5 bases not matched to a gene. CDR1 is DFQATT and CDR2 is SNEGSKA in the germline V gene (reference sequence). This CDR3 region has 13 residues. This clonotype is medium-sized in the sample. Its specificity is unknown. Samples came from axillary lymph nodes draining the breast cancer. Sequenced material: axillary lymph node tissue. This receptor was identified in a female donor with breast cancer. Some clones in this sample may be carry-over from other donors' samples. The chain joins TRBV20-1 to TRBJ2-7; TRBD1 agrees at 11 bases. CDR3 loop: CSAPRTGGNEQYF. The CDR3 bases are TGCAGTGCTCCCCGGACAGGGGGCAACGAGCAGTACTTC.